This entry describes one TCR beta chain. The method was immunoSEQ multiplex PCR; TCRdb's version includes in-frame clones alone and lacks a portion of them. The data show tens of thousands of clones, with roughly 91% seen just once and 8% to 10% held by the top ten. The sample belongs to a study of blood T cell repertoires in COVID-19. Study in general: Sources were T cells, B-cell-depleted T cells, or PBMCs; the material itself was cDNA or gDNA.

Germline-derived CDR1 and CDR2 are SGHVS and FQNEAQ. This CDR3 contains 17 residues. Trimming took 6 bases from V and 3 from J, leaving 21 bases between them. Material: peripheral blood. The chain couples TRBV7-8 to TRBJ2-1; possible D gene TRBD2, 5 bases. The TCR comes from a middle-aged man with active COVID-19. The CDR3 sequence is CASRNTSVRTHYNEQFF. The CDR3 DNA reads TGTGCCAGCAGAAACACGAGCGTAAGGACTCACTACAATGAGCAGTTCTTC.